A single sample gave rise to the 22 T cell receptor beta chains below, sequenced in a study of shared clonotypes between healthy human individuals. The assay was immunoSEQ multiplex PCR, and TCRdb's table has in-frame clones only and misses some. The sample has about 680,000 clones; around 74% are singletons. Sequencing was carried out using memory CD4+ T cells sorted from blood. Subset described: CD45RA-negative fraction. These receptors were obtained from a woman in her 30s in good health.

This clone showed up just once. CDR3: CASSFRGGGNQPQHF. The DNA of the CDR3 is TGTGCCAGCAGTTTCCGGGGAGGAGGCAATCAGCCCCAGCATTTT. This chain uses TRBV28 with TRBJ1-5; D is uncertain. Germline-derived CDR1 and CDR2 are MDHEN and SYDVKM. Deletions cut 3 bases from V and 2 bases from J, with 11 bases between. This CDR3 region has 15 residues.

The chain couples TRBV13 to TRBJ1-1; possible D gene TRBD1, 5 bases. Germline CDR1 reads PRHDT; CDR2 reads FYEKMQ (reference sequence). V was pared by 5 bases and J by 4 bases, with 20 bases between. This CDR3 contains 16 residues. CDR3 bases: TGTGCCAGCAGCCGTATTGGGGGGATAAGGGGCACTGAAGCTTTCTTT. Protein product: CASSRIGGIRGTEAFF.

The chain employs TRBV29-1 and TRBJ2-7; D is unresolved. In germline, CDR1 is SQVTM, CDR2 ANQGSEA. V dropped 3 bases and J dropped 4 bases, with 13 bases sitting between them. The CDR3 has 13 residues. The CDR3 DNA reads TGCAGCGTTGAGGGCAACGGGCTTTACGAGCAGTACTTC. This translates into CSVEGNGLYEQYF.

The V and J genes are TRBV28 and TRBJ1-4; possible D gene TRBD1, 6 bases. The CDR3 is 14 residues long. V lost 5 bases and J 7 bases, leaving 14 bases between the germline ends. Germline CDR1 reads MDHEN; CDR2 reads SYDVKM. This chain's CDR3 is CASSPRDIPEKLFF. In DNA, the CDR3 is TGTGCCAGCAGTCCAAGGGACATTCCTGAAAAACTGTTTTTT.

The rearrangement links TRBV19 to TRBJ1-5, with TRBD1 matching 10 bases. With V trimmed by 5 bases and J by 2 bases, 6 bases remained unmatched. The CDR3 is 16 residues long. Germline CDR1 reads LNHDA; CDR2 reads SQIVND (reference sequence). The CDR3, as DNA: TGTGCCAGTAGTCTAAGACAGGGGGCGGGCAATCAGCCCCAGCATTTT. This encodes CASSLRQGAGNQPQHF.

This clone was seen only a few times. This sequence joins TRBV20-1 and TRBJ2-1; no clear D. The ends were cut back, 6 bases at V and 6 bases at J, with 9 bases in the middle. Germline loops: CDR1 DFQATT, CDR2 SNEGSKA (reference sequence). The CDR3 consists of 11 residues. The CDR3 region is CSASKVNEQFF. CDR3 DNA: TGCAGTGCAAGCAAAGTCAATGAGCAGTTCTTC.

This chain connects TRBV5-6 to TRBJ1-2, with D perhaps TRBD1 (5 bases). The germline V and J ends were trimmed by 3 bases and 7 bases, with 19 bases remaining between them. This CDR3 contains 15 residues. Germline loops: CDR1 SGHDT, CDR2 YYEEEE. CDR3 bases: TGTGCCAGCAGCTCCAGGGACGGTAGAACTGCTGGCTACACCTTC. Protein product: CASSSRDGRTAGYTF.

CDR3 sequence: CASSLRLAGDNEQFF. The CDR3 DNA follows: TGCGCCAGCAGCTTGAGACTAGCGGGAGACAATGAGCAGTTCTTC. The J gene is TRBJ2-1, the V gene TRBV5-1, with 12 positions matching TRBD2. After removal of 1 base from V and 5 bases from J, the junction contained 1 base not matched to a gene. The germline V gene encodes CDR1 SGHRS and CDR2 YFSETQ. The CDR3 sequence is 15 residues long.

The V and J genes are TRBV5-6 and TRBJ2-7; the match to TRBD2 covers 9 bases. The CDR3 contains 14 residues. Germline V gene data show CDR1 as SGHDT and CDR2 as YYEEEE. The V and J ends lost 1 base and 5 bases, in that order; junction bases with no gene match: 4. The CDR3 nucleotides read TGTGCCAGCAGCTTGTATTCTAGCGGGAACGAGCAGTACTTC. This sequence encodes CASSLYSSGNEQYF. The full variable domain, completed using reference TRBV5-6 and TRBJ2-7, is DAGVTQSPTHLIKTRGQQVTLRCSPKSGHDTVSWYQQALGQGPQFIFQYYEEEERQRGNFPDRFSGHQFPNYSSELNVNALLLGDSALYLCASSLYSSGNEQYFGPGTRLTVT.

The CDR3 protein is CASRPLRGRGYEQYF. The CDR3 coding sequence is TGTGCCAGCAGGCCACTGAGAGGAAGAGGCTACGAGCAGTACTTC. The chain joins TRBV28 to TRBJ2-7; the D is unclear. V lost 6 bases and J lost 3, with 18 bases in between. Germline values: CDR1 MDHEN, CDR2 SYDVKM. The CDR3 covers 15 residues. Complete variable domain (other parts from reference TRBV28 and TRBJ2-7): DVKVTQSSRYLVKRTGEKVFLECVQDMDHENMFWYRQDPGLGLRLIYFSYDVKMKEKGDIPEGYSVSREKKERFSLILESASTNQTSMYLCASRPLRGRGYEQYFGPGTRLTVT.

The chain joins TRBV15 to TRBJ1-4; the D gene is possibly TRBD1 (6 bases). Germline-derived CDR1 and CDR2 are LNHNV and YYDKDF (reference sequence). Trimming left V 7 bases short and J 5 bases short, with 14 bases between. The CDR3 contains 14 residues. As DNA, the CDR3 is TGTGCCACCACCCCGGGGGGCTGGAATGAAAAACTGTTTTTT. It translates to CATTPGGWNEKLFF. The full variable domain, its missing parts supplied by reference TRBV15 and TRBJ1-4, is DAMVIQNPRYQVTQFGKPVTLSCSQTLNHNVMYWYQQKSSQAPKLLFHYYDKDFNNEADTPDNFQSRRPNTSFCFLDIRSPGLGDTAMYLCATTPGGWNEKLFFGSGTQLSVL.

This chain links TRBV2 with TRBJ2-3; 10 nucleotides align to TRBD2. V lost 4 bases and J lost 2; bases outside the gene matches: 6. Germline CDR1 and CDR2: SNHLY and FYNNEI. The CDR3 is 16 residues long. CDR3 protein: CASSGQLAGITDTQYF. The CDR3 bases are TGTGCCAGCAGTGGTCAACTAGCGGGGATCACAGATACGCAGTATTTT.

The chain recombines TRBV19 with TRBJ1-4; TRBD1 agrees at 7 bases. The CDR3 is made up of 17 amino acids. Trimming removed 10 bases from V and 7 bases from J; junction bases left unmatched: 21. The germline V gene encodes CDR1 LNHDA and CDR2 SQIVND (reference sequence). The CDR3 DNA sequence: TGTGCCACCCGGGAGGAGGGGGCTAAACCCGGCAGTGAAAAACTGTTTTTT. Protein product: CATREEGAKPGSEKLFF. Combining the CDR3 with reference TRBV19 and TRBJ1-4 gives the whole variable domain DGGITQSPKYLFRKEGQNVTLSCEQNLNHDAMYWYRQDPGQGLRLIYYSQIVNDFQKGDIAEGYSVSREKKESFPLTVTSAQKNPTAFYLCATREEGAKPGSEKLFFGSGTQLSVL.

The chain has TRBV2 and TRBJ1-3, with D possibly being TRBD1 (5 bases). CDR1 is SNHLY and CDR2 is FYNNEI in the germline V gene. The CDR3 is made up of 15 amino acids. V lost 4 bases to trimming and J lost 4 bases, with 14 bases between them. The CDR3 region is CASSVQGGGGNTIYF. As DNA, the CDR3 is TGTGCCAGCAGTGTTCAGGGAGGAGGAGGAAACACCATATATTTT.

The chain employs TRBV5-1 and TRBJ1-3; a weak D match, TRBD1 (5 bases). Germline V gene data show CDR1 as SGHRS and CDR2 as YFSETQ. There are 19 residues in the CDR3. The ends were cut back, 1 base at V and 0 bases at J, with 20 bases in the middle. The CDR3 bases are TGCGCCAGCAGCTTGAGTGGCAGGGCAAGTTGGACCTCTGGAAACACCATATATTTT. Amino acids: CASSLSGRASWTSGNTIYF.

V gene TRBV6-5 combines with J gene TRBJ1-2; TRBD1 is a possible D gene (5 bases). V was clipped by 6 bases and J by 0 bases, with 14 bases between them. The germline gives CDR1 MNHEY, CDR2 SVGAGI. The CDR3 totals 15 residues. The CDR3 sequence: CASRSGTAANYGYTF. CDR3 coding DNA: TGTGCCAGCAGGTCCGGGACGGCAGCTAACTATGGCTACACCTTC.

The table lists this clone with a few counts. CDR3 loop: CASSPDRGAFGYTF. The CDR3 DNA is TGTGCCAGTAGTCCTGACAGGGGGGCTTTCGGCTACACCTTC. J is TRBJ1-2 and V is TRBV19, with TRBD1 matching over 9 bases. The CDR3 runs 14 residues. J gave up 8 bases and V 5 bases, and 9 bases lay outside the gene matches. Per the germline V gene, CDR1 is LNHDA and CDR2 is SQIVND (reference sequence).

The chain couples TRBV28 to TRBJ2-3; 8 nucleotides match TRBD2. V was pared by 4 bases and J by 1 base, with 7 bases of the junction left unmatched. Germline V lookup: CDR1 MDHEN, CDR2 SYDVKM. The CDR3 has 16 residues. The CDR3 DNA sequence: TGTGCCAGCAGTTCCCAGAGCGGGAGCGGCACAGATACGCAGTATTTT. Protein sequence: CASSSQSGSGTDTQYF.

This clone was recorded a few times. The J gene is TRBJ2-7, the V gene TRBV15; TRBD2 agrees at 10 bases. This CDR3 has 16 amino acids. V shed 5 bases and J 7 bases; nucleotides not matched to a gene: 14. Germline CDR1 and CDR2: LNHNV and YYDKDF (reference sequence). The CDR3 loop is CATSLAASGSHREQYF. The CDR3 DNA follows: TGTGCCACCAGCCTCGCGGCTAGCGGGAGTCATAGGGAGCAGTACTTC.

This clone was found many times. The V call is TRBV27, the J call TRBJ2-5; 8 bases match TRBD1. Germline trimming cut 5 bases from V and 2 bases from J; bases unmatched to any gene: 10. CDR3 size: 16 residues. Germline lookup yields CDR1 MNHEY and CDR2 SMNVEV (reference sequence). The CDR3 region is CASSQRTGWGQETQYF. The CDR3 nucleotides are TGTGCCAGCAGTCAACGGACAGGGTGGGGGCAAGAGACCCAGTACTTC.

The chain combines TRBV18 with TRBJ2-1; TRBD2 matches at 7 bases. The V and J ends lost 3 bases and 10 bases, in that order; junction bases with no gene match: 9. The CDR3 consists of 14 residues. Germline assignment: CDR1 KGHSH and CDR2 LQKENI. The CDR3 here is CASSPGTTRQEQFF. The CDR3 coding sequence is TGTGCCAGCTCACCCGGGACTACCAGACAGGAGCAGTTCTTC.

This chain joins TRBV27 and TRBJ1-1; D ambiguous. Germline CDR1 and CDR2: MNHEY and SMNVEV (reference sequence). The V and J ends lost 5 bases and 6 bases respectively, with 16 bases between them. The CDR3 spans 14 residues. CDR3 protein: CASSPQTGIAEAFF. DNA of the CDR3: TGTGCCAGCAGTCCGCAGACGGGGATAGCTGAAGCTTTCTTT.